This T cell receptor beta chain was recorded in a study of beta chain features in type 1 diabetes. Sequencing targeted expressed TCRB transcripts, as all isolated RNA had been reverse transcribed. Sequencing used immunoSEQ multiplex PCR; TCRdb keeps in-frame clones, though not all of them. This table holds 300,000 to 350,000 clones, roughly 21% found once. This clone was seen a handful of times. The sequenced sample consisted of naive CD4+ T cells from blood. This clonotype originated in a woman between 18 and 29 years old in good health.

CDR3 bases: TGCGCCAGCACCCCGTCGGGGGGGACAGCAGATACGCAGTATTTT. This sequence encodes CASTPSGGTADTQYF. This chain links TRBV5-1 with TRBJ2-3, with D possibly TRBD2 on 8 matching bases. Trimming removed 6 bases from V and 4 bases from J, with 18 bases in between. In germline, CDR1 is SGHRS, CDR2 YFSETQ. This CDR3 is built from 15 residues.